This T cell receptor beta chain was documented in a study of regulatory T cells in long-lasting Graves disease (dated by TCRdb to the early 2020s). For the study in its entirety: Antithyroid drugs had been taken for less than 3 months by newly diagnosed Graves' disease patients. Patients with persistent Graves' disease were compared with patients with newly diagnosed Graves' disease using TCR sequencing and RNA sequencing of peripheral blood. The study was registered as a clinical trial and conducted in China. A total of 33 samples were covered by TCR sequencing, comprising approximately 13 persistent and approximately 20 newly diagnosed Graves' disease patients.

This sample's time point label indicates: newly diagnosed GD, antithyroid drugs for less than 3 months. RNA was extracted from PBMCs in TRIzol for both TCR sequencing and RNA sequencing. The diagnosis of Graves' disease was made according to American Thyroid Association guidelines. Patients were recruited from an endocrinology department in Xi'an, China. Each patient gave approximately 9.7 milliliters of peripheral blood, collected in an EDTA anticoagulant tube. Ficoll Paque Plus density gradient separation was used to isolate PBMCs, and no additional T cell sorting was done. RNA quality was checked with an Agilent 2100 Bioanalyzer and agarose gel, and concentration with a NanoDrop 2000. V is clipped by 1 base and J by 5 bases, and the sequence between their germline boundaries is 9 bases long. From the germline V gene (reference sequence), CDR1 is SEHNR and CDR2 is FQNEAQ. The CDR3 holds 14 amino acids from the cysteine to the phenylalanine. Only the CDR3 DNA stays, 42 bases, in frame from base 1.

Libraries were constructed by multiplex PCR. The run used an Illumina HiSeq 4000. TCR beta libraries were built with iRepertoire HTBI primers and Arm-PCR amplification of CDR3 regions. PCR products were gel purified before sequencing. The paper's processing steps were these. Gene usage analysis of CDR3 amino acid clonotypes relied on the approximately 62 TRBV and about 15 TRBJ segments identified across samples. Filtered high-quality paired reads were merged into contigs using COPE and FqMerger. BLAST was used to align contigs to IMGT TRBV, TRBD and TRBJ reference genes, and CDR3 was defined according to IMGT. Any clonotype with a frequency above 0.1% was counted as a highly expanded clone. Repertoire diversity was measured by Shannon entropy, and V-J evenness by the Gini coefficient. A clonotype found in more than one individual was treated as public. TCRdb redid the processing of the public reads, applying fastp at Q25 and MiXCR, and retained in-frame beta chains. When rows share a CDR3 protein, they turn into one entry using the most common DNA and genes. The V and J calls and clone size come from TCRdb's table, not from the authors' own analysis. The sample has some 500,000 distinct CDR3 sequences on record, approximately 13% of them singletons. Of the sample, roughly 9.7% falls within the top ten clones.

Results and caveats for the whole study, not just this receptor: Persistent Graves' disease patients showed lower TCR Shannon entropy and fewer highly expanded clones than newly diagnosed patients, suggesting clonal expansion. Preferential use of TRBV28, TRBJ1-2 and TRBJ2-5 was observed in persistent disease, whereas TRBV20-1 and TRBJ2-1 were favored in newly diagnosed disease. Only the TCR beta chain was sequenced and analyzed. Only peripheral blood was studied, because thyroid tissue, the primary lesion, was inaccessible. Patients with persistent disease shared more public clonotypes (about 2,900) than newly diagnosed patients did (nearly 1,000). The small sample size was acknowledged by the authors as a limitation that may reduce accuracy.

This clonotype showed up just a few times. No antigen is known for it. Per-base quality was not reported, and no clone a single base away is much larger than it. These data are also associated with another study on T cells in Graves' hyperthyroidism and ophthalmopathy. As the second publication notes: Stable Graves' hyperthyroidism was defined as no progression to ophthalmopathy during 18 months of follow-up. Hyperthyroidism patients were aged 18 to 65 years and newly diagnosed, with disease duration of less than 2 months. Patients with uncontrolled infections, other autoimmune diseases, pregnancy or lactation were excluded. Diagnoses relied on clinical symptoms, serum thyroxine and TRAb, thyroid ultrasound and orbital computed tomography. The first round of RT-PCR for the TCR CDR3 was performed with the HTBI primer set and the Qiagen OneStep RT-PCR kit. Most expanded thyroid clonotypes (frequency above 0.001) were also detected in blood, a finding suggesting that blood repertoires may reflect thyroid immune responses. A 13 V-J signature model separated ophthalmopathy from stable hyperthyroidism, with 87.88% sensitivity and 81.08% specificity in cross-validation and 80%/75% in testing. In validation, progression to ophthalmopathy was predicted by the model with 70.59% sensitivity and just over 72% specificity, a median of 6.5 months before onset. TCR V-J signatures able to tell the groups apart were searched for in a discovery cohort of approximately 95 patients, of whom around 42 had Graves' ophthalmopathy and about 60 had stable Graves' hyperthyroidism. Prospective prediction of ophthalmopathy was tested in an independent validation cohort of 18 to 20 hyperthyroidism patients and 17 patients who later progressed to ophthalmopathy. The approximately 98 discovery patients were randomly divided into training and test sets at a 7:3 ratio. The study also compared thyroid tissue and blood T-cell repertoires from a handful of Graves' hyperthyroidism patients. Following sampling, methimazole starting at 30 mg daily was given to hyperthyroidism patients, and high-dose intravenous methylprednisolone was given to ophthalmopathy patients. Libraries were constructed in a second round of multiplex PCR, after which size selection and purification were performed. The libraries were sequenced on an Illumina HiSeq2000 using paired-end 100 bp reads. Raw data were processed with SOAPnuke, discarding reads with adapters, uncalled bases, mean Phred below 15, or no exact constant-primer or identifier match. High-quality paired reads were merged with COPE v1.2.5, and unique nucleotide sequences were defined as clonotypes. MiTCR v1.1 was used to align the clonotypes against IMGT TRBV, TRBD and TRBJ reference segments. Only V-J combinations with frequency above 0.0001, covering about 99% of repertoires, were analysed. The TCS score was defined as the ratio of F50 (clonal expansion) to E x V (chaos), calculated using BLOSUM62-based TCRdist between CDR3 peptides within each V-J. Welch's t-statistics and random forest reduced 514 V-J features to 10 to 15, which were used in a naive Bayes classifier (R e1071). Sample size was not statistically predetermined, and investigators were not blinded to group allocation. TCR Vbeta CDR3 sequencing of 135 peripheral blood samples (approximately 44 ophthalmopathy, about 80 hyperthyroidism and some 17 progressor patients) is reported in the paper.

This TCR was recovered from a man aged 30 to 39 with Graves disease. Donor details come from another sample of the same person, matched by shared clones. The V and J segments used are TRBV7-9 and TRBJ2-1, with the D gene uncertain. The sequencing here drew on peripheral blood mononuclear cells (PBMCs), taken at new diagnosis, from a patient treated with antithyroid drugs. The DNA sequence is TGTGCCAGCAGCTTAGAGTACGTGAACAATGAGCAGTTCTTC. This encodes CASSLEYVNNEQFF.